A selection of T cell receptor beta chains follows, all from one sample in a study of blood T cell repertoires in COVID-19. Method: immunoSEQ multiplex PCR; TCRdb's copy keeps in-frame clones and lacks some. The table records about 68,000 clones, less than 90% of them present only once. The sample comprised peripheral blood. These receptors all come from a man aged 45-65 years with active COVID-19. Each CDR3 is given without its conserved first and last residue.

V: TRBV2
J: TRBJ2-5
CDR3: ASSALGETQY

V: TRBV7-7
J: TRBJ2-1
CDR3: ASSFGQLNEQF

V: TRBV19
J: TRBJ2-1
CDR3: ASSIPLGGQGRNEQF

V: TRBV30
J: TRBJ2-7
CDR3: AWADKTGTYEQY

V: TRBV21-1
J: TRBJ2-2
CDR3: AGYRQGIGSGELF

V: TRBV11-2
J: TRBJ1-2
CDR3: ASSFGTAVGYT

V: TRBV6-5
J: TRBJ2-5
CDR3: ASRDTYQETQY

V: TRBV5-1
J: TRBJ2-5
CDR3: ASSLVGPGETQY

V: TRBV25-1
J: TRBJ1-1
CDR3: ASSELGTAAEAF

V: TRBV7-9
J: TRBJ1-5
CDR3: ASSSGYSNQPQH

V: TRBV5-1
J: TRBJ2-4
CDR3: ASSLEGIGDIQY

V: TRBV7-8
J: TRBJ2-7
CDR3: ASSSTGTGAYEQY

V: TRBV27
J: TRBJ2-7
CDR3: ASSLNRGAMYEQY

V: TRBV14
J: TRBJ2-7
CDR3: ASSQSGQGNYEQY

V: TRBV2
J: TRBJ1-1
CDR3: ASYLRWSTEAF

V: TRBV5-1
J: TRBJ1-1
CDR3: ASSSQAQGRNTEAF

V: TRBV30
J: TRBJ1-1
CDR3: AWSEAENTEAF

V: TRBV5-4
J: TRBJ1-1
CDR3: ASSSQGMDTEAF

V: TRBV15
J: TRBJ2-7
CDR3: ATSRPRGQGSNEQY

V: TRBV11-2
J: TRBJ2-5
CDR3: ASSLGGGSRETQY

V: TRBV19
J: TRBJ2-2
CDR3: ASSAGMFTGELF

V: TRBV11-2
J: TRBJ2-5
CDR3: ASSRTLDSAETQY

V: TRBV27
J: TRBJ2-2
CDR3: ASSSLDSTFTGELF

V: TRBV5-1
J: TRBJ2-7
CDR3: ASSPGTTSEQY

V: TRBV9
J: TRBJ2-2
CDR3: ASSVGGANTGELF

V: TRBV5-1
J: TRBJ2-6
CDR3: ASFPGGSGANVLT

V: TRBV7-9
J: TRBJ1-2
CDR3: ASSLAGADGYT

V: TRBV30
J: TRBJ2-7
CDR3: AWSRSPTYEQY

V: TRBV21-1
J: TRBJ2-7
CDR3: ASSGDITLFRYEQY

V: TRBV7-9
J: TRBJ1-2
CDR3: ASSSSSGRGHDGYT

V: TRBV30
J: TRBJ1-5
CDR3: AWSLPGSGNQPQH

V: TRBV10-3
J: TRBJ2-7
CDR3: AISEDERGALSYEQY

V: TRBV30
J: TRBJ2-4
CDR3: AGGSPGQGQLNIQY

V: TRBV30
J: TRBJ2-7
CDR3: AWSVAGEQY

V: TRBV11-2
J: TRBJ1-5
CDR3: ASSSSVRQGLDQPQH

V: TRBV4-1
J: TRBJ1-2
CDR3: ASSHPRQDYGYT